This T cell receptor (beta chain) originates from a study of T cell repertoires in cytomegalovirus infection. Across the whole study: It was recently identified HLA-C-restricted and well-studied HLA-B-restricted CMV epitopes that the study used. Signatures in public TCR beta sequences pointed to both CMV infection and matching HLA type. Study-level findings and limits: Across the ex vivo response, the dominant clonotypes were HLA-C-restricted CMV-specific TCR beta clonotypes. Accumulated public TCR beta family frequency recognized individuals carrying CMV together with the relevant HLA.

With respect to this clonotype: Its antigen is unknown.

One entry per CDR3 protein, called by TCRdb with MiXCR from the reads. There are about 920,000 distinct CDR3 sequences in the sample; about a third occur only once, and over 13% lies in the top ten. CDR1 is MRHNA and CDR2 is SNTAGT in the germline V gene. This CDR3 region has 15 residues. The J segment lost 0 bases and the V segment lost 3 bases, leaving 1 base of the junction unmatched. The starting material was cultured CD8+ T cells from PBMCs, obtained from culture after CMV antigen stimulation. This receptor was identified in a human donor in good health (CMV status not recorded). Some clones in this sample may be carry-over from other donors' samples. The genes are TRBV6-4 and TRBJ2-1; 8 bases agree with TRBD1. The CDR3 DNA reads TGTGCCAGCAGTGAAGGACAGGGCTCCTACAATGAGCAGTTCTTC. Translation: CASSEGQGSYNEQFF.